This note documents a single TCR beta chain sequence. The antigen remains undetermined. The data were obtained in a study of OX40 agonist ivuxolimab in advanced cancers. General study points: More expanded clones were found, on average, in CD8+ than in CD4+ T cells. Some patients who did not respond also had low normalized T-cell clonal expansion. There was clonal expansion of CD4+ and CD8+ blood T cells by week 6 at 0.1 to 3.0 mg/kg.

The V gene lost 0 bases and the J gene lost 3 bases, with 14 bases spanning the gap. The CDR3 totals 16 residues. Germline V lookup: CDR1 SEHNR, CDR2 FQNEAQ (reference sequence). Some clones are missing from TCRdb's copy, which holds only in-frame ones; the method was immunoSEQ multiplex PCR. The sample includes over 55,000 clones, 88% of them seen just once. V usage is TRBV7-9 and J usage is TRBJ2-5; D unresolved. The source is an adult with an advanced solid tumor such as melanoma, head and neck, liver or kidney cancer. This material consisted of CD4+ or CD8+ T cells sorted from blood, taken in a trial of the OX40 agonist ivuxolimab. CDR3 nucleotide sequence: TGTGCCAGCAGCTTAGCTGGAACAGCTAAGAAAGAGACCCAGTACTTC. As protein: CASSLAGTAKKETQYF.